Listed below are T cell receptor beta chains from one sample, sequenced in a study of shared clonotypes between healthy human individuals. TCRdb keeps only in-frame clones here, not all; method: immunoSEQ multiplex PCR. The data contain 750,000 to 1,000,000 clones, around 92% of them seen just once; the ten biggest clones take up around 24%. Sample: naive CD8+ T cells sorted from blood. The receptors originated from a man younger than 45 in good health. CDR3s include the opening cysteine and the closing phenylalanine or tryptophan. D genes are given only for firm matches. The listing skips clone size in some rows; elsewhere it reads once, few, many or a size class.

j_call | d_call | v_call | clone_size | cdr3_aa | cdr3_nt
TRBJ2-7 | TRBD2 | TRBV4-1 | NA | CASSSLAGSYEQYF | TGCGCCAGCAGCAGCCTAGCGGGGTCCTACGAGCAGTACTTC
TRBJ1-4 | NA | TRBV13 | NA | CASSMGPEKLFF | TGTGCCAGCAGTATGGGACCCGAAAAACTGTTTTTT
TRBJ2-2 | NA | TRBV6-1 | NA | CASSEFVGGAVDTGELFF | TGTGCCAGCAGTGAATTCGTAGGAGGAGCGGTCGACACCGGGGAGCTGTTTTTT
TRBJ1-2 | TRBD1 | TRBV2 | NA | CAGQGAYGYTF | TGTGCCGGACAGGGGGCCTATGGCTACACCTTC
TRBJ2-7 | TRBD2 | TRBV27 | once | CASTDLPGLATYEQYF | TGTGCCAGCACCGACCTTCCGGGACTAGCTACCTACGAGCAGTACTTC
TRBJ2-7 | NA | TRBV21-1 | few | CASSKAPGQVNNEQYF | TGTGCCAGCAGCAAAGCCCCGGGACAGGTGAATAACGAGCAGTACTTC
TRBJ2-5 | TRBD1 | TRBV28 | NA | CASRTARDSSHSGTQYF | TGTGCCAGCAGGACTGCCCGGGACAGCTCCCACTCTGGGACCCAGTACTTC
TRBJ2-1 | TRBD2 | TRBV7-9 | once | CAGTTLAGGHEEQFF | TGTGCCGGAACGACTCTAGCGGGAGGGCATGAGGAGCAGTTCTTC
TRBJ2-3 | NA | TRBV4-1 | NA | CASSHLAADTDTQYF | TGCGCCAGCAGCCATTTAGCGGCAGACACAGATACGCAGTATTTT
TRBJ1-2 | TRBD1 | TRBV28 | NA | CASSYRGGYTF | TGTGCCAGCAGTTACAGGGGTGGCTACACCTTC
TRBJ1-5 | NA | TRBV18 | NA | CASSPKERIGVQPQHF | TGTGCCAGCTCACCAAAGGAAAGAATAGGGGTTCAGCCCCAGCATTTT
TRBJ2-2 | NA | TRBV13 | NA | CASSPQFDRSLTGELFF | TGTGCCAGCAGCCCCCAATTTGATAGATCTTTAACCGGGGAGCTGTTTTTT
TRBJ2-3 | TRBD1 | TRBV7-9 | NA | CASSSPPPGQGVLDTQYF | TGTGCCAGCAGCTCCCCTCCCCCGGGACAGGGTGTTTTGGATACGCAGTATTTT
TRBJ2-7 | NA | TRBV4-3 | NA | CASSQDPFDSTDLYEQYF | TGCGCCAGCAGCCAAGATCCCTTCGACTCCACAGATCTATACGAGCAGTACTTC
TRBJ2-7 | NA | TRBV27 | NA | CASSLSNTRTQGSIYEQYF | TGTGCCAGCAGTTTATCGAATACTCGGACTCAAGGGAGCATCTACGAGCAGTACTTC
TRBJ2-3 | TRBD2 | TRBV2 | once | CASSEGSGRYNTQYF | TGTGCCAGCAGTGAAGGTAGCGGGAGATATAATACGCAGTATTTT
TRBJ2-7 | NA | TRBV29-1 | once | CSAATASSYEQYF | TGCAGCGCTGCAACAGCGTCTTCCTACGAGCAGTACTTC
TRBJ2-1 | NA | TRBV2 | NA | CASSEAASYNEQFF | TGTGCCAGCAGTGAGGCAGCCAGCTACAATGAGCAGTTCTTC
TRBJ2-1 | TRBD2 | TRBV29-1 | NA | CSVEAPGLGSYNEQFF | TGCAGCGTTGAAGCGCCGGGACTAGGCTCCTACAATGAGCAGTTCTTC
TRBJ2-7 | TRBD2 | TRBV5-1 | NA | CASSLGTSGLYEQYF | TGCGCCAGCAGCCTTGGGACTAGCGGACTCTACGAGCAGTACTTC
TRBJ2-5 | NA | TRBV5-1 | once | CASSFGAGPKETQYF | TGCGCCAGCAGCTTCGGGGCAGGGCCGAAAGAGACCCAGTACTTC
TRBJ2-1 | TRBD2 | TRBV6-5 | NA | CASSYEGTSYDEQFF | TGTGCCAGCAGTTACGAGGGGACTAGTTATGATGAGCAGTTCTTC
TRBJ2-7 | TRBD2 | TRBV7-6 | NA | CASSLAGRGDEQYF | TGTGCCAGCAGCTTAGCAGGGAGGGGCGACGAGCAGTACTTC
TRBJ2-1 | TRBD2 | TRBV15 | NA | CATSRVVLAGDEQFF | TGTGCCACCAGCAGAGTGGTACTAGCGGGAGATGAGCAGTTCTTC
TRBJ2-2 | NA | TRBV27 | once | CASSASQGTGELFF | TGTGCCAGCAGTGCATCACAGGGAACCGGGGAGCTGTTTTTT
TRBJ2-7 | NA | TRBV4-1 | NA | CASSSGVGYEQYF | TGCGCCAGCAGCTCTGGTGTAGGCTATGAGCAGTACTTC
TRBJ2-7 | NA | TRBV19 | NA | CASSIDNSPSYEQYF | TGTGCCAGTAGTATAGATAACAGCCCCTCCTACGAGCAGTACTTC
TRBJ1-1 | TRBD1 | TRBV9 | NA | CASSPLGSLLQGNGTEAFF | TGTGCCAGCAGCCCCCTAGGATCCCTACTACAGGGGAATGGCACTGAAGCTTTCTTT
TRBJ2-2 | TRBD1 | TRBV9 | NA | CASSAGPRGSGGTGELFF | TGTGCCAGCAGCGCCGGGCCCCGGGGCTCAGGGGGCACCGGGGAGCTGTTTTTT
TRBJ2-2 | NA | TRBV7-2 | NA | CASSAPGRVPTGELFF | TGTGCCAGCAGCGCACCGGGAAGAGTACCCACCGGGGAGCTGTTTTTT
TRBJ1-3 | NA | TRBV2 | NA | CAITLDSSGNTIYF | TGTGCCATCACCCTGGACAGCTCTGGAAACACCATATATTTT
TRBJ2-3 | TRBD1 | TRBV10-3 | NA | CAISEPYKQGAEDTDTQYF | TGTGCCATCAGTGAGCCTTACAAACAGGGGGCCGAGGATACTGATACGCAGTATTTT
TRBJ1-3 | NA | TRBV27 | NA | CASRQAPGNTIYF | TGTGCCAGCAGACAGGCCCCTGGAAACACCATATATTTT
TRBJ2-3 | NA | TRBV7-6 | NA | CASSPAVASTDTQYF | TGTGCCAGCAGCCCGGCGGTCGCGAGCACAGATACGCAGTATTTT
TRBJ2-3 | TRBD2 | TRBV27 | once | CASSAPASGVTDTQYF | TGTGCCAGCAGCGCCCCGGCTAGCGGGGTCACAGATACGCAGTATTTT
TRBJ1-5 | TRBD1 | TRBV6-1 | NA | CASSEATGSGQPQHF | TGTGCCAGCAGTGAAGCGACAGGGTCCGGTCAGCCCCAGCATTTT
TRBJ2-5 | TRBD2 | TRBV30 | NA | CACSNLAGAETQYF | TGTGCCTGTAGTAACCTAGCGGGAGCAGAGACCCAGTACTTC